What follows are 9 T cell receptor beta chains derived from one specimen sequenced in a study of blood T cell repertoires in COVID-19. The data were produced by immunoSEQ multiplex PCR, yet TCRdb's version contains in-frame clones alone and is incomplete. Of roughly 40,000 clones in the sample, around nine tenths were seen once. The sample consisted of peripheral blood. These receptors came from a human donor in a cohort sampled during active COVID-19.

This clone was seen only once. V usage is TRBV19 and J usage is TRBJ1-2; no clear D. The CDR3 has 13 amino acids. Between the trimmed V and J ends, which lost 4 bases and 3 bases, there was a span of 9 bases. Germline V CDR1 and CDR2: LNHDA, SQIVND (reference sequence). CDR3: CASSTWADYGYTF. CDR3 DNA sequence: TGTGCCAGTAGTACTTGGGCTGACTATGGCTACACCTTC.

The J gene is TRBJ2-5, the V gene TRBV10-3, with a weak D call TRBD2 (6 bases). The CDR3 runs to 14 residues. V was trimmed by 2 bases and J by 5 bases, leaving 12 bases between them. In germline, CDR1 is ENHRY, CDR2 SYGVKD. The CDR3 DNA reads as TGTGCCATCAGTGAGGGCCAGGGACTCGAGACCCAGTACTTC. Translating gives CAISEGQGLETQYF.

V and J are TRBV4-2 and TRBJ2-7; 7 nucleotides align to TRBD2. The CDR3 spans 17 residues. Germline V CDR1 and CDR2: LGHNA, YNFKEQ. The junction had 8 bases not matched to a gene; V was cut back by 0 bases and J by 0 bases. The CDR3 DNA reads as TGTGCCAGCAGCCAAGAGGTGGGGGGGGGTAGCTCCTACGAGCAGTACTTC. It specifies CASSQEVGGGSSYEQYF.

The chain has TRBV24-1 and TRBJ2-1; TRBD2 is a possible D gene (5 bases). Germline values: CDR1 KGHDR, CDR2 SFDVKD. V lost 0 bases to trimming and J lost 3 bases, with 11 bases between them. CDR3 size: 16 residues. In nucleotides, the CDR3 is TGTGCCACCAGTGATTTGAGCCTAGCAGGCTACAATGAGCAGTTCTTC. Encoded protein: CATSDLSLAGYNEQFF.

V usage is TRBV9 and J usage is TRBJ1-5; TRBD1 is a possible D gene (6 bases). With 6 bases removed from V and 0 bases from J, the gap between germline ends came to 13 bases. CDR3 length: 15 amino acids. Germline lookup yields CDR1 SGDLS and CDR2 YYNGEE. CDR3 in DNA: TGTGCCAGCACCAGAACGGACAGTAGCAATCAGCCCCAGCATTTT. As protein: CASTRTDSSNQPQHF.

The chain couples TRBV20-1 to TRBJ2-1, with D hard to call. Per germline, CDR1 DFQATT and CDR2 SNEGSKA (reference sequence). The length of the CDR3 is 13 residues. V was clipped by 3 bases and J by 5 bases, with 11 bases between them. The CDR3 region is CSASYNPNNEQFF. CDR3 nucleotide sequence: TGCAGTGCTAGTTATAACCCTAACAATGAGCAGTTCTTC.

The chain carries TRBV6-2 or TRBV6-3 and TRBJ2-3; perhaps TRBD2 as D (6 bases). V lost 2 bases, J lost 4 bases, and 16 bases lay in between. Germline values: CDR1 MNHEY, CDR2 SVGEGT. This CDR3 has 16 amino acids. CDR3 sequence (DNA): TGTGCCAGCAGTTACGTGCGGGGTGTTGGCGCAGATACGCAGTATTTT. It specifies CASSYVRGVGADTQYF.

The chain couples TRBV18 to TRBJ2-3; D may be TRBD1 (6 bases). This CDR3 comprises 16 residues. The germline gives CDR1 KGHSH, CDR2 LQKENI. The V end lost 6 bases, the J end lost 0 bases, and 16 bases lay between the germline ends. The DNA for the CDR3 is TGTGCCAGCTCCCGACTTGGGGGCGGAAGCACAGATACGCAGTATTTT. Its translation is CASSRLGGGSTDTQYF.

The chain carries TRBV28 and TRBJ1-3, with unresolved D. Germline V gene data show CDR1 as MDHEN and CDR2 as SYDVKM. The V end lost 5 bases, the J end lost 4 bases, and 18 bases lay between the germline ends. This CDR3 has 16 amino acids. In DNA, the CDR3 is TGTGCCAGCAGTCTAGCCTCTAGCAACGGGGGAAACACCATATATTTT. It yields the protein CASSLASSNGGNTIYF.